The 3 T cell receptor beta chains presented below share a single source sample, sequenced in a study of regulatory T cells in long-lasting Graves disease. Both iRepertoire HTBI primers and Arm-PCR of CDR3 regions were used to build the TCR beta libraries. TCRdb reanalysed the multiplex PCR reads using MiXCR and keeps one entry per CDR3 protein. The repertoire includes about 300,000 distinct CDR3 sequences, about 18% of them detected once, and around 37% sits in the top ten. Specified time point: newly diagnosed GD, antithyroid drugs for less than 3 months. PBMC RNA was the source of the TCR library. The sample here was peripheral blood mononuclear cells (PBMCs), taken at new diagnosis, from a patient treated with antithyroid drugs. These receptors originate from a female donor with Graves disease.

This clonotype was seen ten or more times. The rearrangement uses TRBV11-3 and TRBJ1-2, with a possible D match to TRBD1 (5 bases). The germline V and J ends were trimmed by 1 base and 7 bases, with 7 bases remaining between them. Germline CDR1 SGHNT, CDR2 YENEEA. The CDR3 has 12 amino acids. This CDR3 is CASSLGDGGYTF. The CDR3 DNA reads TGTGCCAGCAGCTTAGGGGACGGTGGCTACACCTTC.

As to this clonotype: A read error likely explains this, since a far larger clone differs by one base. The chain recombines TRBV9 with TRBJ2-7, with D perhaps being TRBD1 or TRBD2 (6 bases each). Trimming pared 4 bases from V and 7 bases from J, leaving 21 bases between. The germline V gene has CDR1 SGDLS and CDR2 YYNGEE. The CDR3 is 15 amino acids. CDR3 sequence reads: CASSQGPGQGGEQYF. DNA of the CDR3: TGTGCCAGCAGCCAAGGCCCTGGACAAGGGGGGGAGCAGTACTTC.

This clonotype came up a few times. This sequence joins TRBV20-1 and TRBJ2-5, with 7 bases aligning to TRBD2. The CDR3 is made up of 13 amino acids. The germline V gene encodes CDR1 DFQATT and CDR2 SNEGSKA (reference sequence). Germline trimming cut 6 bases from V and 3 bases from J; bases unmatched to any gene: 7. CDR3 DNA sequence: TGCAGTGCCCCCCCAGCGGGAAAAGAGACCCAGTACTTC. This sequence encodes CSAPPAGKETQYF.